This T cell receptor (beta chain) was observed in a study of regulatory T cells in long-lasting Graves disease. Notes on the study in general: TCR diversity was lower in persistent Graves' patients than in newly diagnosed ones.

Time point meaning: newly diagnosed GD, antithyroid drugs for less than 3 months. Construction of the TCR library relied on RNA isolated from PBMCs. This clonotype showed up many times. Its antigen is still unknown. Building the TCR beta libraries relied on iRepertoire HTBI primers, and CDR3 regions underwent Arm-PCR. TCRdb re-called the multiplex PCR reads through MiXCR, storing one row per CDR3 protein. Counted here are 400,000 to 550,000 distinct CDR3 sequences, about 16% occurring once; the ten biggest clones make up around a quarter. The data also belong to a second study, concerning T cells in Graves' hyperthyroidism and ophthalmopathy.

Specimen: peripheral blood mononuclear cells (PBMCs), collected at new diagnosis, from a patient treated with antithyroid drugs. The receptor comes from a woman between 18 and 30 years old with Graves disease.

This CDR3 is CASSQGSLDEQYF. CDR3 nucleotides: TGCGCCAGCAGTCAGGGGTCCCTCGACGAGCAGTACTTC. The genes are TRBV10-1 and TRBJ2-7; tentative D call: TRBD1 (6 bases). The V end lost 5 bases, the J end lost 5 bases, and 13 bases lay between the germline ends. The germline V gene encodes CDR1 WNHNN and CDR2 SYGVQD (reference sequence). The CDR3 loop spans 13 amino acids.